This T cell receptor (beta chain) was recovered during a study of regulatory T cells in long-lasting Graves disease. Study results and caveats: Accuracy might have suffered from few samples.

Combining iRepertoire HTBI primers with Arm-PCR of CDR3 regions, the authors built TCR beta libraries. TCRdb recomputed calls from the multiplex PCR reads with MiXCR, one row per CDR3 protein. The data show some 280,000 distinct CDR3 sequences, around 21% seen once. The table lists this clonotype with a few counts. Its target is unknown. CDR3 size: 14 residues. The germline V gene encodes CDR1 SGHTA and CDR2 FQGNSA. Deletions cut 3 bases from V and 2 bases from J, with 10 bases between. Sample time point: persistent/refractory GD, antithyroid drugs over 5 years with positive TRAb. RNA isolated from PBMCs was used to make the TCR library.

The sequencing here drew on peripheral blood mononuclear cells (PBMCs), taken when the disease was refractory, from a patient treated with antithyroid drugs. This chain joins TRBV7-2 and TRBJ2-5; a weak D match, TRBD1 (6 bases). The TCR sequence derives from a female donor with Graves disease. CDR3 coding DNA: TGTGCCAGCAGCTTTCAAGGACAGCAAGAGACCCAGTACTTC. Protein: CASSFQGQQETQYF. The full variable domain, rest sourced from reference TRBV7-2 and TRBJ2-5, is GAGVSQSPSNKVTEKGKDVELRCDPISGHTALYWYRQSLGQGLEFLIYFQGNSAPDKSGLPSDRFSAERTGGSVSTLTIQRTQQEDSAVYLCASSFQGQQETQYFGPGTRLLVL.